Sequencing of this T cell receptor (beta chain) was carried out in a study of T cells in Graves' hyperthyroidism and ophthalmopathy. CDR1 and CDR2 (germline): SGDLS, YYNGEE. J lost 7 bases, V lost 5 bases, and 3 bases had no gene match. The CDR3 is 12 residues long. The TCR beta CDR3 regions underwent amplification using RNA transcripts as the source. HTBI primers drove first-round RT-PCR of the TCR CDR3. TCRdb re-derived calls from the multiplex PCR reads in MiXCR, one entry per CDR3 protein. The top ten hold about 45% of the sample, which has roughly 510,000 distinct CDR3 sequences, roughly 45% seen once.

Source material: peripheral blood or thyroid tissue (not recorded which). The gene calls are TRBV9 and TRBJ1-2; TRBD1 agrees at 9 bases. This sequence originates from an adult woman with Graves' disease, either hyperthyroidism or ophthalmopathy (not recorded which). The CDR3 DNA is TGTGCCAGCAGAACAGGGGGCCTTGGCTACACCTTC. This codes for CASRTGGLGYTF. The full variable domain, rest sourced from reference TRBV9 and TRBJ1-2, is DSGVTQTPKHLITATGQRVTLRCSPRSGDLSVYWYQQSLDQGLQFLIQYYNGEERAKGNILERFSAQQFPDLHSELNLSSLELGDSALYFCASRTGGLGYTFGSGTRLTVV.